This T cell receptor (beta chain) was found in a study of spatial heterogeneity in lung cancer. MiXCR, run by TCRdb on the 5' RACE reads, gives a single entry per CDR3 protein. The repertoire holds approximately 40,000 distinct CDR3 sequences, about 13% seen once, with 55% to 65% in the top ten. Time point: sample taken at primary tumor resection. Extraction of whole RNA from tumor, nontumor lung or frozen PBMC preceded unsorted sequencing. The CDR3 is made up of 16 amino acids. J was trimmed by 6 bases and V by 3 bases; bases with no gene match: 12. Germline lookup yields CDR1 SGDLS and CDR2 YYNGEE. The clonotype comes from a male donor with early-stage non-small cell lung cancer. V gene TRBV9 combines with J gene TRBJ2-7; 10 bases are a match to TRBD2. Source: PBMCs, taken at surgery. The DNA for the CDR3 is TGTGCCAGCAGCGAAACAGGGAGCGGGAGGGCTAGCGAGCAGTACTTC. Translated, it gives CASSETGSGRASEQYF. Full variable domain (outside the CDR3, taken from reference TRBV9 and TRBJ2-7): DSGVTQTPKHLITATGQRVTLRCSPRSGDLSVYWYQQSLDQGLQFLIQYYNGEERAKGNILERFSAQQFPDLHSELNLSSLELGDSALYFCASSETGSGRASEQYFGPGTRLTVT.